This TCR beta chain was identified in a study of neurological immune-mediated disorders. Study-wide results and caveats: Phylogenetic grouping placed 18 of 34 multiple sclerosis patients' repertoires in one related-CDR3 cluster, a possible signature.

TCRdb ran MiXCR on the 5' RACE reads and lists one entry per CDR3 protein. The profile shows fewer than 90,000 distinct CDR3 sequences, around 5.5% of them singletons. CDR3 length equals 15 residues. V shed 6 bases and J 2 bases; nucleotides not matched to a gene: 5. At least ten counts were recorded for this clonotype. What it binds is not known. The chain recombines TRBV12-3 or TRBV12-4 with TRBJ2-1, with 9 positions matching TRBD2. This TCR derives from a man aged 18-30 years with multiple sclerosis. Source material: PBMCs. As DNA, the CDR3 is TGTGCCAGCAGCTATAGCGGGGGCACCTACAATGAGCAGTTCTTC. Amino acid sequence: CASSYSGGTYNEQFF.